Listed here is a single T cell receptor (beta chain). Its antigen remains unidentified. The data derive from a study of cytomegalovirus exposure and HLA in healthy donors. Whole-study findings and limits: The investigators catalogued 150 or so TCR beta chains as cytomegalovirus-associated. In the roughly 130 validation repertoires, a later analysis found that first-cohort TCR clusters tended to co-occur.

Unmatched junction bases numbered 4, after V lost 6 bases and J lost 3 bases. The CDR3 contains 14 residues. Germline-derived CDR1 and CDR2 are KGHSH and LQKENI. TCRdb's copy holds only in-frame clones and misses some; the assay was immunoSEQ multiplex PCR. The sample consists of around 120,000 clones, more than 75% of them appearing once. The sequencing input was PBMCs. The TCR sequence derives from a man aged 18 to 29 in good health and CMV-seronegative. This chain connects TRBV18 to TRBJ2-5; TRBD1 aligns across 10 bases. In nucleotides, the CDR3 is TGTGCCAGCTCGGAGACAGGGGGCGAAGAGACCCAGTACTTC. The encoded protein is CASSETGGEETQYF.